These 29 T cell receptor beta chains originate from one sample sequenced in a study of T-cell reconstitution after alpha-beta-depleted transplantation in children. Unique molecular identifiers were incorporated during preparation of the TCRbeta library. TCRdb re-analysed the PCR reads in MiXCR, keeping a single row per CDR3 protein. The table lists about 420,000 distinct CDR3 sequences, 9.5% to 13% of them singletons. The source was PBMCs from the stem cell graft donor, collected from the stem cell graft. The receptors stem from a human donor who donated a stem cell graft to a child with acute myeloid leukemia.

This chain joins TRBV4-1 and TRBJ1-5, with D tentatively TRBD1 (6 bases). The germline gives CDR1 MGHRA, CDR2 YSYEKL. The CDR3 totals 18 residues. The V end lost 3 bases, the J end lost 0 bases, and 18 bases lay between the germline ends. CDR3 sequence reads: CASSQASDSLYSNQPQHF. The CDR3 DNA reads TGCGCCAGCAGCCAGGCTTCGGACAGCCTTTATAGCAATCAGCCCCAGCATTTT.

This clonotype occurred many times. The chain uses TRBV20-1 and TRBJ1-2; D may be TRBD1 (5 bases). CDR1 is DFQATT, CDR2 SNEGSKA, per germline (reference sequence). The germline V and J ends were trimmed by 0 bases and 8 bases, with 13 bases remaining between them. This CDR3 contains 13 residues. CDR3 protein: CSARESGARGYTF. The CDR3, as DNA: TGCAGTGCTAGAGAATCTGGGGCGCGGGGCTACACCTTC.

In regard to this clonotype: A much larger clone lies one base from this, so it may be a read error. The chain recombines TRBV10-2 with TRBJ2-1, with D tentatively TRBD2 (6 bases). The V end lost 8 bases, the J end lost 7 bases, and 9 bases lay between the germline ends. In germline, CDR1 is WSHSY, CDR2 SAAADI. This CDR3 region has 11 residues. The DNA of the CDR3 is TGCGCCAGCGAGGGGACTAATGAGCAGTTCTTC. It codes for CASEGTNEQFF.

This clonotype was recorded a few times. The CDR3 spells CASSQASGSTDTQYF. CDR3 nucleotide sequence: TGCGCCAGCAGCCAAGCGTCGGGCAGCACAGATACGCAGTATTTT. This sequence joins TRBV4-1 and TRBJ2-3; unclear D gene. This CDR3 comprises 15 residues. V was shortened by 1 base and J by 0 bases, with 8 bases between the two germline ends. Germline CDR1 MGHRA, CDR2 YSYEKL.

The chain links TRBV20-1 to TRBJ2-1; a possible D gene is TRBD2 (5 bases). Trimming left V 5 bases short and J 8 bases short, with 16 bases between. CDR1 DFQATT and CDR2 SNEGSKA come from the germline V gene (reference sequence). This CDR3 spans 13 amino acids. CDR3 DNA sequence: TGCAGTGCTCTAGCCGGGCAGTACGATGAGCAGTTCTTC. Translation gives CSALAGQYDEQFF.

This clonotype was counted ten times or more. V is TRBV7-9 and J is TRBJ2-3, with a weak D call TRBD2 (5 bases). Germline V gives CDR1 SEHNR, CDR2 FQNEAQ (reference sequence). Trimming cost V 4 bases and J 6 bases, with 23 bases left between them. CDR3 length: 17 amino acids. The CDR3 is CASSSGSGRPMRDTQYF. As DNA, the CDR3 is TGTGCCAGCAGCTCGGGATCGGGTCGGCCTATGCGGGATACGCAGTATTTT.

This clonotype was seen more than once but under ten times. V usage is TRBV11-2 and J usage is TRBJ2-3, with a tentative D call TRBD1 (6 bases). CDR1 and CDR2 from the germline V gene are SGHAT and FQNNGV. Trimming removed 7 bases at V and 0 bases at J, with 14 bases between. This CDR3 has 15 amino acids. The CDR3 here is CASTLGQLSTDTQYF. CDR3 sequence (DNA): TGTGCCAGCACCCTTGGACAGCTAAGCACAGATACGCAGTATTTT.

This clonotype was recorded a few times. This chain links TRBV5-1 with TRBJ1-2; D not certain. Germline V gene lookup returns CDR1 SGHRS and CDR2 YFSETQ. Trimming cost V 5 bases and J 5 bases, with 4 bases left between them. The CDR3 is 10 amino acids. The CDR3 DNA follows: TGCGCCAGCAGTCAATATGGCTACACCTTC. Protein product: CASSQYGYTF. The entire variable domain, with the rest obtained from reference TRBV5-1 and TRBJ1-2, is as follows: KAGVTQTPRYLIKTRGQQVTLSCSPISGHRSVSWYQQTPGQGLQFLFEYFSETQRNKGNFPGRFSGRQFSNSRSEMNVSTLELGDSALYLCASSQYGYTFGSGTRLTVV.

The chain carries TRBV25-1 and TRBJ2-2, with TRBD2 matching 11 bases. The J segment lost 8 bases and the V segment lost 3 bases, leaving 5 bases of the junction unmatched. Germline CDR1 reads MGHDK; CDR2 reads SYGVNS. The CDR3 spans 15 residues. The DNA for the CDR3 is TGTGCCAGCAGTGATTTAGCGGGGGGGCCGGGGGAGCTGTTTTTT. Encoded protein: CASSDLAGGPGELFF.

This clonotype was recorded many times. This chain uses TRBV5-1 with TRBJ2-4, with 7 bases matching TRBD1. This CDR3 has 17 amino acids. J was trimmed by 0 bases and V by 5 bases; bases with no gene match: 11. CDR1 is SGHRS and CDR2 is YFSETQ in the germline V gene. CDR3 region: CASRYGQDRLAKNIQYF. Here the CDR3 DNA reads TGCGCCAGCAGATACGGACAGGACAGACTAGCCAAAAACATTCAGTACTTC.

The V gene is TRBV29-1, the J gene TRBJ2-7, with D possibly being TRBD1 or TRBD2 (6 bases each). V lost 3 bases to trimming and J lost 5 bases, with 17 bases between them. The CDR3 totals 14 residues. Germline CDR1 and CDR2: SQVTM and ANQGSEA. The CDR3, as DNA: TGCAGCGTTGATCCGGGACTGGGGGCCCACGAGCAGTACTTC. Translation: CSVDPGLGAHEQYF.

In its sample, this clonotype was seen a few times. The chain employs TRBV6-5 and TRBJ2-5, with 7 bases identical to TRBD2. Per the germline V gene, CDR1 is MNHEY and CDR2 is SVGAGI. The CDR3 loop spans 16 amino acids. V was clipped by 2 bases and J by 5 bases; unmatched bases: 11. The CDR3 DNA reads TGTGCCAGCAGTTACAGCAGCGGGGCCGCGGGGGAGACCCAGTACTTC. Translation: CASSYSSGAAGETQYF.

At least ten counts were recorded for this clonotype. CDR3 nucleotides: TGTGCCAGCAGCTTAACCGGGGCGGGTCAGCCCCAGCATTTT. Amino acids: CASSLTGAGQPQHF. The chain joins TRBV7-3 to TRBJ1-5, with D perhaps TRBD1 (5 bases). Trimming shortened V by 0 bases and J by 6 bases, and 9 bases separated the two germline ends. Germline values: CDR1 SGHTA, CDR2 FQGTGA. The CDR3 extends over 14 amino acids. Supplemented by reference TRBV7-3 and TRBJ1-5, the full variable domain reads GAGVSQTPSNKVTEKGKYVELRCDPISGHTALYWYRQSLGQGPEFLIYFQGTGAADDSGLPNDRFFAVRPEGSVSTLKIQRTERGDSAVYLCASSLTGAGQPQHFGDGTRLSIL.

This rearrangement joins TRBV19 to TRBJ2-7, with 9 bases identical to TRBD1. After removal of 7 bases from V and 4 bases from J, the junction contained 5 bases not matched to a gene. The germline V gene encodes CDR1 LNHDA and CDR2 SQIVND (reference sequence). The CDR3 is made up of 13 amino acids. The CDR3 reads CASTPGQGYEQYF. DNA for the CDR3: TGTGCCAGTACTCCGGGACAGGGATACGAGCAGTACTTC. Supplemented by reference TRBV19 and TRBJ2-7, the full variable domain reads DGGITQSPKYLFRKEGQNVTLSCEQNLNHDAMYWYRQDPGQGLRLIYYSQIVNDFQKGDIAEGYSVSREKKESFPLTVTSAQKNPTAFYLCASTPGQGYEQYFGPGTRLTVT.

The table lists this clonotype with a few counts. This sequence joins TRBV10-3 and TRBJ2-7; a weak D match, TRBD1 (5 bases). CDR3 length equals 13 residues. Germline assignment: CDR1 ENHRY and CDR2 SYGVKD. Between the trimmed V and J ends, which lost 11 bases and 3 bases, there was a span of 17 bases. The CDR3 nucleotides are TGTGCCTGCCGAACAGGCCCGGTCTACGAGCAGTACTTC. It yields the protein CACRTGPVYEQYF.

The chain recombines TRBV21-1 with TRBJ1-5. TRBV21-1 is shown as a pseudogene. The CDR3 has 18 amino acids. Here the CDR3 DNA reads TGTGCCAGCAGCAAAGTACTATCAGGGACAAGCGGCAATCAGCCCCAGCATTTT. Translation gives CASSKVLSGTSGNQPQHF.

In this sample, this clonotype turned up many times. The CDR3 sequence is CSASDPGTHSYEQYF. DNA of the CDR3: TGCAGTGCTAGTGATCCGGGGACTCACTCCTACGAGCAGTACTTC. V usage is TRBV20-1 and J usage is TRBJ2-7; possible D gene TRBD2, 6 bases. In germline, CDR1 is DFQATT, CDR2 SNEGSKA (reference sequence). The CDR3 runs 15 residues. Trimming removed 3 bases from V and 0 bases from J, with 15 bases in between.

The chain joins TRBV14 to TRBJ1-2, with D unresolved. The length of the CDR3 is 15 residues. Germline V lookup: CDR1 SGHDN, CDR2 FVKESK. V was pared by 1 base and J by 7 bases, with 16 bases between. In nucleotides, the CDR3 is TGTGCCAGCAGCCAAGCTTCGGGGAACTATGGTGGCTACACCTTC. The encoded protein is CASSQASGNYGGYTF.

This clonotype was counted between two and nine times. V is TRBV5-1 and J is TRBJ2-1; perhaps TRBD1 as D (5 bases). Germline lookup yields CDR1 SGHRS and CDR2 YFSETQ. V was trimmed by 4 bases and J by 5 bases, leaving 16 bases between them. CDR3 length: 15 amino acids. CDR3 sequence: CASSPGVTADNEQFF. The CDR3, as DNA: TGCGCCAGCAGCCCTGGCGTGACAGCCGACAATGAGCAGTTCTTC.

This clonotype has a handful of counts. This rearrangement joins TRBV15 to TRBJ2-1; D might be TRBD2 (5 bases). The CDR3 runs 17 residues. Germline V gene lookup returns CDR1 LNHNV and CDR2 YYDKDF (reference sequence). V lost 5 bases and J 9 bases, leaving 26 bases between the germline ends. The CDR3 is CATSGRHRFPARGEQFF. For the CDR3, the DNA is TGTGCCACCAGCGGGCGGCATAGGTTTCCTGCTCGGGGTGAGCAGTTCTTC.

The rearrangement links TRBV20-1 to TRBJ2-1; D gene ambiguous. Germline V lookup: CDR1 DFQATT, CDR2 SNEGSKA (reference sequence). This CDR3 comprises 12 residues. The V and J ends lost 6 bases and 7 bases respectively, with 13 bases between them. CDR3 region: CSAPVVLNEQFF. Written as DNA, the CDR3 is TGCAGTGCCCCCGTAGTTTTGAATGAGCAGTTCTTC.

The chain joins TRBV15 to TRBJ2-1; D might be TRBD2 (6 bases). This CDR3 has 15 amino acids. Germline CDR1 is LNHNV and CDR2 is YYDKDF (reference sequence). V was trimmed by 0 bases and J by 3 bases, leaving 9 bases between them. The CDR3 DNA is TGTGCCACCAGCAGAGATCTTAGCGGCTACAATGAGCAGTTCTTC. It encodes CATSRDLSGYNEQFF.

In this sample, this clonotype turned up many times. The genes are TRBV29-1 and TRBJ2-3; weak D call: TRBD1 (6 bases). Trimming left V 6 bases short and J 2 bases short, with 12 bases between. This CDR3 is 13 amino acids long. CDR1 is SQVTM, CDR2 ANQGSEA, per germline. The CDR3 DNA reads as TGCAGCGTCAGGGGCCGGTTCACAGATACGCAGTATTTT. Translated, it gives CSVRGRFTDTQYF.

There are a few counts of this clonotype. The chain carries TRBV6-2 or TRBV6-3 and TRBJ2-7, with 10 bases aligning to TRBD2. V trimming: 3 bases; J trimming: 3 bases; junction bases outside the gene matches: 8. Looked up from germline, CDR1 is MNHEY and CDR2 is SVGEGT. The CDR3 loop spans 16 amino acids. The CDR3 nucleotides read TGTGCCAGCAGTTATCCCCCGCGACTAGCGGGCTACGAGCAGTACTTC. It encodes CASSYPPRLAGYEQYF.

This clonotype came up many times. V gene TRBV4-3 combines with J gene TRBJ1-1; D remains unclear. The germline V and J ends were trimmed by 4 bases and 3 bases, with 15 bases remaining between them. Germline-derived CDR1 and CDR2 are LGHNA and YSLEER. The CDR3 is 15 residues long. Here the CDR3 DNA reads TGCGCCAGCAGCCTTTCCCCCCAGATTGACACTGAAGCTTTCTTT. It translates to CASSLSPQIDTEAFF.

This clonotype was found a few times. The chain recombines TRBV4-2 with TRBJ1-3; D call uncertain. Trimming took off 0 bases at V and 0 bases at J, with 12 bases between the two ends. This CDR3 spans 17 amino acids. CDR1 is LGHNA, CDR2 YNFKEQ, per germline. In DNA, the CDR3 is TGTGCCAGCAGCCAAGACCTAGTTCAGATCTCTGGAAACACCATATATTTT. Translation: CASSQDLVQISGNTIYF.

This clonotype was detected a few times. This chain uses TRBV9 with TRBJ1-1, with D hard to call. The CDR3 consists of 13 residues. Trimming stripped 0 bases from V and 5 bases from J, with 8 bases between. Germline V lookup: CDR1 SGDLS, CDR2 YYNGEE. The CDR3 protein is CASSVVTDTEAFF. For the CDR3, the DNA is TGTGCCAGCAGCGTAGTGACCGATACTGAAGCTTTCTTT.

CDR3 region: CASSQIRGAKDYGYTF. CDR3 nucleotide sequence: TGTGCCAGCAGCCAGATTCGGGGGGCTAAGGACTATGGCTACACCTTC. The chain employs TRBV11-2 and TRBJ1-2, with D possibly TRBD1 on 6 matching bases. Germline-derived CDR1 and CDR2 are SGHAT and FQNNGV. Trimming removed 5 bases at V and 3 bases at J, with 19 bases between. This CDR3 is built from 16 residues. Supplemented by reference TRBV11-2 and TRBJ1-2, the full variable domain reads EAGVAQSPRYKIIEKRQSVAFWCNPISGHATLYWYQQILGQGPKLLIQFQNNGVVDDSQLPKDRFSAERLKGVDSTLKIQPAKLEDSAVYLCASSQIRGAKDYGYTFGSGTRLTVV.

About this clonotype itself: A read error may be the cause here, since a much bigger clone is one base away. It is likely a read error, because the conserved phenylalanine at the end of the CDR3 is missing. This chain links TRBV29-1 with TRBJ2-1, with TRBD2 matching 10 bases. The CDR3 has 13 residues. Germline CDR1 SQVTM, CDR2 ANQGSEA. V gave up 6 bases and J gave up 6 bases; unmatched junction bases: 5. The CDR3 loop reads CSVSGGAVNEQFI. CDR3 DNA: TGCAGCGTGAGCGGGGGGGCCGTCAATGAGCAGTTCATC.